The next 26 T cell receptor beta chains were all read from a single sample in a study of blood T cell repertoires in COVID-19. TCRdb's copy holds only in-frame clones and misses some; the assay was immunoSEQ multiplex PCR. The sample carries about 240,000 clones, 80% to 90% recorded once. Sequenced: peripheral blood. The receptors derive from a woman in her 70s with acute or convalescent COVID-19.

This clone has ten or more counts. V is TRBV15 and J is TRBJ2-7; possibly TRBD2 for D (6 bases). The germline V and J ends were trimmed by 3 bases and 7 bases, with 13 bases remaining between them. The CDR3 contains 13 residues. Germline CDR1 LNHNV, CDR2 YYDKDF (reference sequence). In DNA form, the CDR3 reads TGTGCCACCAGCAGGAAGAAAAGCGGGGAGCAGTACTTC. Protein: CATSRKKSGEQYF.

The chain recombines TRBV19 with TRBJ1-1; TRBD1 is a possible D gene (6 bases). Germline CDR1 and CDR2: LNHDA and SQIVND (reference sequence). The CDR3 contains 14 residues. The ends were cut back, 3 bases at V and 1 base at J, with 9 bases in the middle. CDR3 nucleotide sequence: TGTGCCAGTAGTATTCGCAGGGGGAACACTGAAGCTTTCTTT. It codes for CASSIRRGNTEAFF.

This chain uses TRBV6-5 with TRBJ1-1, with 8 bases fitting TRBD1. The V segment lost 7 bases and the J segment 7 bases; nucleotides outside the gene matches: 5. Germline CDR1 reads MNHEY; CDR2 reads SVGAGI. The CDR3 runs to 12 residues. In DNA, the CDR3 is TGTGCCAGCACCGGACAGGGTGATGAAGCTTTCTTT. Its protein product is CASTGQGDEAFF.

V and J are TRBV28 and TRBJ1-2; D may be TRBD1 (5 bases). The V end lost 8 bases, the J end lost 5 bases, and 15 bases lay between the germline ends. The CDR3 has 13 residues. Germline V lookup: CDR1 MDHEN, CDR2 SYDVKM. The CDR3 DNA is TGTGCCAGCCAGGTGCAGGGTGTATATGGCTACACCTTC. It yields the protein CASQVQGVYGYTF.

This clone appeared a few times. J is TRBJ2-7 and V is TRBV20-1; 7 bases map to TRBD1. Germline values: CDR1 DFQATT, CDR2 SNEGSKA (reference sequence). There are 11 residues in the CDR3. V dropped 6 bases and J dropped 3; count of bases not matched to a gene: 2. CDR3 sequence: CSAGTDYEQYF. The CDR3 DNA follows: TGCAGTGCCGGGACAGACTACGAGCAGTACTTC.

This clone was observed once. This rearrangement joins TRBV6-6 to TRBJ1-1; D gene ambiguous. CDR1 MNHNY and CDR2 SVGAGI come from the germline V gene (reference sequence). The CDR3 contains 16 residues. Between the trimmed V and J ends, which lost 7 bases and 2 bases, there was a span of 20 bases. The CDR3 spells CASNLSLLKFNTEAFF. As DNA, the CDR3 is TGTGCCAGCAACCTATCTCTATTGAAATTCAACACTGAAGCTTTCTTT.

V usage is TRBV4-3 and J usage is TRBJ2-3; no clear D. The length of the CDR3 is 13 residues. The germline V and J ends were trimmed by 4 bases and 6 bases, with 11 bases remaining between them. The germline V gene encodes CDR1 LGHNA and CDR2 YSLEER. CDR3 coding DNA: TGCGCCAGCAGCCCGAGGAAGGAGGATACGCAGTATTTT. It specifies CASSPRKEDTQYF.

J is TRBJ2-4 and V is TRBV19; 7 bases line up with TRBD1. V gave up 6 bases and J gave up 6 bases; unmatched junction bases: 8. Germline-derived CDR1 and CDR2 are LNHDA and SQIVND (reference sequence). The CDR3 spans 14 residues. CDR3 nucleotide sequence: TGTGCCAGTAGCCAACAGGGGCCCCCAAACATTCAGTACTTC. Encoded protein: CASSQQGPPNIQYF. Based on the CDR3 plus reference TRBV19 and TRBJ2-4, the full variable domain is DGGITQSPKYLFRKEGQNVTLSCEQNLNHDAMYWYRQDPGQGLRLIYYSQIVNDFQKGDIAEGYSVSREKKESFPLTVTSAQKNPTAFYLCASSQQGPPNIQYFGAGTRLSVL.

This clone was seen once. The chain links TRBV6-2 or TRBV6-3 to TRBJ1-5; 9 bases line up with TRBD1. Germline assignment: CDR1 MNHEY and CDR2 SVGEGT. J was trimmed by 4 bases and V by 4 bases; bases with no gene match: 14. The CDR3 is 18 residues long. For the CDR3, the DNA is TGTGCCAGCAGTTTTAAACCGGGACAGGGTTCGACAAATCAGCCCCAGCATTTT. This sequence encodes CASSFKPGQGSTNQPQHF.

The chain recombines TRBV7-2 with TRBJ1-1, with D possibly being TRBD1 (5 bases). Trimming shortened V by 4 bases and J by 3 bases, and 12 bases separated the two germline ends. This CDR3 comprises 14 residues. CDR1 is SGHTA and CDR2 is FQGNSA in the germline V gene. This CDR3 reads CASSSGRGDTEAFF. In DNA form, the CDR3 reads TGTGCCAGCAGCTCGGGACGGGGGGACACTGAAGCTTTCTTT. Supplemented by reference TRBV7-2 and TRBJ1-1, the full variable domain reads GAGVSQSPSNKVTEKGKDVELRCDPISGHTALYWYRQSLGQGLEFLIYFQGNSAPDKSGLPSDRFSAERTGGSVSTLTIQRTQQEDSAVYLCASSSGRGDTEAFFGQGTRLTVV.

This chain uses TRBV18 with TRBJ1-5; weak D call: TRBD1 (5 bases). V gave up 6 bases and J gave up 5 bases, with 20 bases separating them. This CDR3 comprises 16 residues. CDR1 is KGHSH and CDR2 is LQKENI in the germline V gene. The CDR3 DNA is TGTGCCAGCTCGCGGGGGAGTGTCAAGCCCGATCAGCCCCAGCATTTT. This encodes CASSRGSVKPDQPQHF.

The CDR3 here is CASSQGGLAGSSSYNEQFF. The CDR3 nucleotides read TGTGCCAGCAGCCAGGGAGGGCTAGCGGGGTCGAGCTCCTACAATGAGCAGTTCTTC. The chain combines TRBV14 with TRBJ2-1, with 9 bases fitting TRBD2. Germline-derived CDR1 and CDR2 are SGHDN and FVKESK. The V gene end was trimmed by 3 bases and the J gene end by 0 bases; junction bases not matched to a gene: 12. CDR3 size: 19 residues.

The V gene is TRBV16, the J gene TRBJ1-6; D perhaps matches TRBD1 (5 bases). The germline V gene encodes CDR1 KGHSY and CDR2 FQNENV. Deletions cut 2 bases from V and 7 bases from J, with 9 bases between. This CDR3 contains 14 residues. The CDR3 DNA is TGTGCCAGCAGCCAACAGGGAAGCAATTCACCCCTCCACTTT. It yields the protein CASSQQGSNSPLHF.

This clone was seen just once. The V and J genes are TRBV4-2 and TRBJ1-5; 9 positions agree with TRBD1. Germline values: CDR1 LGHNA, CDR2 YNFKEQ. Losses at the gene ends were 2 bases for V and 6 bases for J; bases not matched to a gene: 11. The CDR3 is made up of 17 amino acids. The CDR3 is CASSQSTGGGLGQPQHF. CDR3 nucleotides: TGTGCCAGCAGCCAATCGACAGGGGGAGGGTTAGGTCAGCCCCAGCATTTT.

This rearrangement joins TRBV13 to TRBJ2-2; D not resolved. V lost 5 bases and J 1 base, leaving 8 bases between the germline ends. This CDR3 comprises 14 residues. From germline, CDR1 is PRHDT and CDR2 FYEKMQ (reference sequence). CDR3 coding DNA: TGTGCCAGCAGCCTTGGTAGGAACACCGGGGAGCTGTTTTTT. Residues: CASSLGRNTGELFF.

The chain carries TRBV10-3 and TRBJ1-2; TRBD1 might be the D (5 bases). Germline V lookup: CDR1 ENHRY, CDR2 SYGVKD. V lost 0 bases, J lost 7 bases, and 6 bases lay in between. There are 12 residues in the CDR3. The CDR3 coding sequence is TGTGCCATCAGTGAGTCCGGGGGTGGCTACACCTTC. Translation gives CAISESGGGYTF.

DNA for the CDR3: TGTGCCAGCAGCTTGGTGTATATCTCAGATAGCACAGATACGCAGTATTTT. Translated, it gives CASSLVYISDSTDTQYF. V usage is TRBV7-8 and J usage is TRBJ2-3; D not resolved. From germline, CDR1 is SGHVS and CDR2 FQNEAQ. The V gene lost 3 bases and the J gene lost 0 bases, with 16 bases spanning the gap. The CDR3 extends over 17 amino acids.

J is TRBJ1-5 and V is TRBV5-1, with TRBD1 matching 9 bases. The CDR3 runs to 15 residues. The J segment lost 7 bases and the V segment lost 0 bases, leaving 5 bases of the junction unmatched. CDR1 and CDR2 (germline): SGHRS, YFSETQ. This CDR3 reads CASSLEGQGGQPQHF. DNA of the CDR3: TGCGCCAGCAGCTTGGAGGGACAGGGAGGCCAGCCCCAGCATTTT.

The rearrangement joins TRBV7-9 to TRBJ1-6; 7 bases line up with TRBD1. After removal of 1 base from V and 7 bases from J, the junction contained 7 bases not matched to a gene. CDR1 and CDR2 from the germline V gene are SEHNR and FQNEAQ (reference sequence). The CDR3 totals 16 residues. The CDR3 region is CASSLGAGTENSPLHF. The CDR3 DNA sequence: TGTGCCAGCAGCTTAGGGGCGGGGACAGAGAATTCACCCCTCCACTTT.

The chain employs TRBV19 and TRBJ1-6; D call uncertain. The CDR3 runs to 15 residues. Trimming removed 5 bases from V and 0 bases from J, with 8 bases in between. Germline CDR1 reads LNHDA; CDR2 reads SQIVND (reference sequence). Here the CDR3 DNA reads TGTGCCAGTAGTGAGGCTAGCTCCTATAATTCACCCCTCCACTTT. Amino acids: CASSEASSYNSPLHF.

The genes are TRBV7-8 and TRBJ1-5; D is unresolved. The CDR3 contains 16 residues. V lost 0 bases to trimming and J lost 4 bases, with 13 bases between them. Per the germline V gene, CDR1 is SGHVS and CDR2 is FQNEAQ. CDR3 in DNA: TGTGCCAGCAGCTTAGCTGCGGGCTGGGTTAATCAGCCCCAGCATTTT. This codes for CASSLAAGWVNQPQHF. Complete variable domain (other parts from reference TRBV7-8 and TRBJ1-5): GAGVSQSPRYKVAKRGQDVALRCDPISGHVSLFWYQQALGQGPEFLTYFQNEAQLDKSGLPSDRFFAERPEGSVSTLKIQRTQQEDSAVYLCASSLAAGWVNQPQHFGDGTRLSIL.

J is TRBJ2-3 and V is TRBV14; tentatively, D is TRBD2 (5 bases). The V gene lost 1 base and the J gene lost 8 bases, with 7 bases spanning the gap. There are 12 residues in the CDR3. Germline CDR1 reads SGHDN; CDR2 reads FVKESK. CDR3 sequence reads: CASSQVRGTQYF. The CDR3 region has the DNA TGTGCCAGCAGCCAAGTCCGGGGTACGCAGTATTTT.

V is TRBV5-1 and J is TRBJ1-3; D gene ambiguous. CDR3 size: 14 residues. The germline V gene encodes CDR1 SGHRS and CDR2 YFSETQ. V shed 4 bases and J shed 0 bases, with 8 bases lying between them. Written as DNA, the CDR3 is TGCGCCAGCAGCACCCGTAGCTCTGGAAACACCATATATTTT. Protein sequence: CASSTRSSGNTIYF.

This clone was seen a handful of times. This sequence joins TRBV6-5 and TRBJ1-1, with D tentatively TRBD1 (6 bases). V was trimmed by 4 bases and J by 7 bases, leaving 13 bases between them. Germline assignment: CDR1 MNHEY and CDR2 SVGAGI. The CDR3 loop spans 13 amino acids. CDR3 DNA sequence: TGTGCCAGCAGTTCTTACAGGGCCCATGAAGCTTTCTTT. Translation gives CASSSYRAHEAFF.

V usage is TRBV6-2 or TRBV6-3 and J usage is TRBJ1-1; D not resolved. Between the trimmed V and J ends, which lost 0 bases and 1 base, there was a span of 6 bases. Germline V CDR1 and CDR2: MNHEY, SVGEGT. This CDR3 is built from 14 residues. DNA for the CDR3: TGTGCCAGCAGTTACTCTCAGGCGAACACTGAAGCTTTCTTT. It encodes CASSYSQANTEAFF.

The chain carries TRBV5-1 and TRBJ2-7; 9 nucleotides line up with TRBD1. This CDR3 region has 15 residues. Germline V lookup: CDR1 SGHRS, CDR2 YFSETQ. V lost 5 bases, J lost 5 bases, and 11 bases stayed unmatched. The CDR3 nucleotides read TGCGCCAGCAGTTGGGGACAGGGCTCGTTCGACGAGCAGTACTTC. Amino acid sequence: CASSWGQGSFDEQYF.